The entry that follows covers one T cell receptor beta chain sequence. Antigen: not known. Vbeta (60) and Jbeta (13) primers were used in the PCR. Method: immunoSEQ multiplex PCR; TCRdb's copy keeps in-frame clones and lacks some. Here the sample spans around 150,000 clones, roughly 87% being singletons. These data are taken from a study of cytomegalovirus exposure and HLA in healthy donors. Study findings and constraints: Later analysis suggested most CMV-associated TCR beta chains were HLA-restricted.

Healthy bone marrow donors made up the cohort. The sequence was collected from a girl between 10 and 17 years old in good health and CMV-seropositive. The sample was PBMCs.

The CDR3 spells CAWSVNRGYEQYF. CDR3 nucleotide sequence: TGTGCCTGGAGTGTAAACAGGGGCTACGAGCAGTACTTC. V usage is TRBV30 and J usage is TRBJ2-5; 7 bases match TRBD1. The better agreement between TRBJ2-7 and the DNA end casts doubt on the J call. The CDR3 spans 13 residues. Germline assignment: CDR1 GTSNPN and CDR2 SVGIG (reference sequence).